This entry concerns a single T cell receptor (beta chain). This clonotype was seen more than once but under ten times. No cognate antigen has been identified for it. Per-base quality was not reported, and no clone a single base away is much larger than it. V is pared back by 6 bases and J by 4 bases, with 6 bases lying between the germline termini. The CDR3 spans 10 residues, from the cysteine through the phenylalanine. Left in the record is the CDR3 DNA by itself, 30 bases read in frame from the first base. Sequences DFQATT (CDR1) and SNEGSKA (CDR2) are obtained from the germline V gene (reference sequence). The method was RT-PCR. Sequenced on an Illumina HiSeq 2500. The public reads were quality trimmed at Q25 with fastp and then assembled into clones with MiXCR by TCRdb, keeping productive beta chains. Every entry covers one CDR3 protein and lists the most common genes and DNA from its rows. A total of around 750,000 distinct CDR3 sequences appear in this sample, 21% of them only once. The top ten clones comprise more than 8.5% of the sample.

This specimen belongs to a study of response to subunit inactivated influenza vaccine (dated by TCRdb to between 2018 and 2020). Background for the entire study: Deep quantitative profiling of the T cell receptor repertoire was used in the study to follow responses to a trivalent subunit inactivated influenza vaccine.

Overall study outcomes, separate from this receptor: According to the authors, only a limited number of new T cells may be recruited by each seasonal influenza vaccination.

The receptor comes from a man aged 45 to 65 who received an inactivated influenza vaccine. Donor details come from another sample of the same person, matched by shared clones. The sequenced sample was PBMCs from blood, obtained less than 6 days after vaccination. The V and J segments used are TRBV20-1 and TRBJ2-5; the D gene assignment is ambiguous. The nucleotide sequence is TGCAGTGCGCACTTAGAGACCCAGTACTTC. This yields the protein CSAHLETQYF.